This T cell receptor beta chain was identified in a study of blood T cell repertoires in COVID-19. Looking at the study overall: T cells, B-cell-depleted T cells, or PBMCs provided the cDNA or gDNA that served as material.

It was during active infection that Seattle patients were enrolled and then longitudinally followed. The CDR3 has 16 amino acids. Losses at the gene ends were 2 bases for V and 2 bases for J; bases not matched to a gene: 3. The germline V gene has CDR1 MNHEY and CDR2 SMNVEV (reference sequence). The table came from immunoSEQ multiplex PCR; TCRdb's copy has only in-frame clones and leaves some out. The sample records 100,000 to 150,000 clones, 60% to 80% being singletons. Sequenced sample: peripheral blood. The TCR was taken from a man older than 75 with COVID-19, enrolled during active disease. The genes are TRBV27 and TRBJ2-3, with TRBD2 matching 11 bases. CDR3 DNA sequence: TGTGCCAGCAGTTTACTAGCGGGGGGTAACACAGATACGCAGTATTTT. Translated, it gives CASSLLAGGNTDTQYF.